The 15 T cell receptor beta chains given below trace back to one sample, sequenced in a study of T-cell reconstitution after alpha-beta-depleted transplantation in children. Preparation of the TCRbeta library used unique molecular identifiers. TCRdb fed the PCR reads into MiXCR, producing one record per CDR3 protein. The sample holds a few hundred thousand distinct CDR3 sequences, approximately 41% seen once. This sample comprised PBMCs, obtained before TCRalphabeta/CD19-depleted stem cell transplant. Receptors were obtained from a girl aged 2-10 years with aplastic anemia, due to receive a stem cell transplant.

This sequence joins TRBV12-3 or TRBV12-4 and TRBJ2-5; 14 bases line up with TRBD2. With V trimmed by 5 bases and J by 4 bases, 3 bases remained unmatched. The CDR3 covers 15 residues. The CDR3: CASSTGTSGGETQYF. CDR3 in DNA: TGTGCCAGCAGTACCGGGACTAGCGGGGGAGAGACCCAGTACTTC.

The chain combines TRBV6-1 with TRBJ2-1; 8 bases map to TRBD2. Germline CDR1 MNHNS, CDR2 SASEGT. The V and J ends lost 3 bases and 3 bases, in that order; junction bases with no gene match: 7. The CDR3 consists of 16 residues. The CDR3 loop is CASSESLAAVYNEQFF. CDR3 sequence (DNA): TGTGCCAGCAGTGAGTCACTAGCGGCTGTCTACAATGAGCAGTTCTTC.

The chain is built from TRBV7-2 and TRBJ2-5; perhaps TRBD1 as D (6 bases). Germline-derived CDR1 and CDR2 are SGHTA and FQGNSA. This CDR3 spans 13 amino acids. The ends were cut back, 5 bases at V and 4 bases at J, with 11 bases in the middle. DNA of the CDR3: TGTGCCAGCAGCGGAAGAGGGGGAGAGACCCAGTACTTC. This sequence encodes CASSGRGGETQYF.

Worth noting for this clonotype: An end of the junction differs from the germline gene, which may be a read error. This chain links TRBV19 with TRBJ2-3; 8 bases agree with TRBD2. The CDR3 is 14 amino acids. CDR1 LNHDA and CDR2 SQIVND come from the germline V gene (reference sequence). CDR3: CATRTSGSRDTQYF. Written as DNA, the CDR3 is TGTGCCACCCGAACTAGCGGAAGCAGAGATACGCAGTATTTT.

The chain employs TRBV9 and TRBJ2-1; the D gene is possibly TRBD2 (6 bases). Between the trimmed V and J ends, which lost 1 base and 10 bases, there was a span of 12 bases. The CDR3 is made up of 13 amino acids. The V gene's germline CDR1 is SGDLS and CDR2 YYNGEE. Written as DNA, the CDR3 is TGTGCCAGCAGCGTATCGGCGGGACCAGAGCAGTTCTTC. Amino acids: CASSVSAGPEQFF.

This clonotype occurred a few times. The chain employs TRBV6-1 and TRBJ1-6; D gene unclear. V lost 6 bases to trimming and J lost 7 bases, with 10 bases between them. Looked up from germline, CDR1 is MNHNS and CDR2 is SASEGT. The CDR3 has 13 amino acids. CDR3 sequence: CASRRTVNSPLHF. The CDR3 DNA is TGTGCCAGCAGGAGAACCGTGAATTCACCCCTCCACTTT.

V gene TRBV20-1 combines with J gene TRBJ2-7; 9 bases are shared with TRBD2. Germline-derived CDR1 and CDR2 are DFQATT and SNEGSKA (reference sequence). The CDR3 contains 12 residues. Trimming removed 7 bases from V and 2 bases from J; junction bases left unmatched: 3. CDR3 loop: CSGTSETYEQYF. The CDR3 DNA is TGCAGTGGGACTAGCGAAACCTACGAGCAGTACTTC.

The CDR3 coding sequence is TGTGCCAGCAGCAAAACAGGGGGCCAAGAGACCCAGTACTTC. It specifies CASSKTGGQETQYF. The chain links TRBV7-9 to TRBJ2-5; 8 bases map to TRBD1. Germline CDR1 SEHNR, CDR2 FQNEAQ (reference sequence). V lost 5 bases to trimming and J lost 1 base; unmatched junction nucleotides: 3. The CDR3 contains 14 residues.

The chain recombines TRBV28 with TRBJ2-1, with D maybe TRBD2 (5 bases). The CDR3 sequence is 14 residues long. Germline V lookup: CDR1 MDHEN, CDR2 SYDVKM. Trimming stripped 4 bases from V and 4 bases from J, with 11 bases between. In DNA, the CDR3 is TGTGCCAGCAGTTCAAGGACTCTTTACAATGAGCAGTTCTTC. Residues: CASSSRTLYNEQFF.

This clonotype was picked up one time. This chain links TRBV15 with TRBJ1-1, with D perhaps TRBD1 (6 bases). This CDR3 is 13 amino acids long. Germline assignment: CDR1 LNHNV and CDR2 YYDKDF (reference sequence). V gave up 5 bases and J gave up 1 base, with 8 bases separating them. CDR3 in amino acids: CATSGRGNTEAFF. DNA for the CDR3: TGTGCCACCAGCGGCAGGGGGAACACTGAAGCTTTCTTT. Variable domain in full (rest from reference TRBV15 and TRBJ1-1): DAMVIQNPRYQVTQFGKPVTLSCSQTLNHNVMYWYQQKSSQAPKLLFHYYDKDFNNEADTPDNFQSRRPNTSFCFLDIRSPGLGDTAMYLCATSGRGNTEAFFGQGTRLTVV.

This sequence joins TRBV10-3 and TRBJ1-2; 10 positions match TRBD1. This CDR3 comprises 13 residues. CDR1 is ENHRY and CDR2 is SYGVKD in the germline V gene. After removal of 7 bases from V and 8 bases from J, the junction contained 7 bases not matched to a gene. In nucleotides, the CDR3 is TGTGCCATCACCTCGGGACAGGGGTTGGGCTACACCTTC. It yields the protein CAITSGQGLGYTF.

This clonotype has only one observation. A much bigger clone sits one base away, suggesting this may be a read error. The missing conserved phenylalanine or tryptophan at the end of this CDR3 makes a read error likely. The CDR3 nucleotides are TGTGCCAGCAGCCCTGTTAGCGGGAGCCCCAGGGTATTGACAGATACGCAGTATTCT. This translates into CASSPVSGSPRVLTDTQYS. V usage is TRBV7-7 and J usage is TRBJ2-3; TRBD2 agrees at 9 bases. The ends lost 5 bases at V and 3 bases at J; junction bases unmatched: 18. Germline V CDR1 and CDR2: SSHAT, FNYEAQ (reference sequence). CDR3 length equals 19 residues.

The rearrangement uses TRBV9 and TRBJ1-2, with D possibly TRBD1 on 6 matching bases. The ends were cut back, 3 bases at V and 4 bases at J, with 10 bases in the middle. The V gene's germline CDR1 is SGDLS and CDR2 YYNGEE. There are 13 residues in the CDR3. CDR3 bases: TGTGCCAGCAGCGCTGCGACAGGCTATGGCTACACCTTC. This gives the protein CASSAATGYGYTF.

This clonotype showed up just a few times. The V call is TRBV3-1, the J call TRBJ1-6; 8 bases line up with TRBD1. Germline CDR1 reads LGHDT; CDR2 reads YNNKEL (reference sequence). The CDR3 runs 16 residues. V shed 5 bases, J shed 7 bases, and the junction held 10 bases outside the gene matches. CDR3 in amino acids: CASSIGQGVRNSPLHF. CDR3 nucleotides: TGTGCCAGCAGCATCGGACAGGGTGTTAGGAATTCACCCCTCCACTTT.

This clonotype was counted at least ten times. This sequence joins TRBV15 and TRBJ1-1, with 7 nucleotides matching TRBD1. CDR3 length equals 13 residues. Germline trimming cut 5 bases from V and 8 bases from J; bases unmatched to any gene: 8. Germline V gene data show CDR1 as LNHNV and CDR2 as YYDKDF (reference sequence). The CDR3 coding sequence is TGTGCCACCAGCGGTCTCCGGGGACAGGAAGCTTTCTTT. This gives the protein CATSGLRGQEAFF. The full variable domain, in which reference TRBV15 and TRBJ1-1 provide the parts outside the CDR3, is DAMVIQNPRYQVTQFGKPVTLSCSQTLNHNVMYWYQQKSSQAPKLLFHYYDKDFNNEADTPDNFQSRRPNTSFCFLDIRSPGLGDTAMYLCATSGLRGQEAFFGQGTRLTVV.